The 18 T cell receptor beta chains reported below all come from one sample, sequenced in a study of blood T cell repertoires in COVID-19. The assay was immunoSEQ multiplex PCR, and TCRdb's table has in-frame clones only and misses some. Of just over 650,000 clones detected, 80% to 90% appear once; the ten largest clones hold roughly 0.25%. Sequenced sample: peripheral blood. These receptors were taken from a young woman with acute or convalescent COVID-19.

The chain has TRBV27 and TRBJ1-2, with unresolved D. This CDR3 region has 15 residues. Germline CDR1 is MNHEY and CDR2 is SMNVEV (reference sequence). The V and J ends lost 3 bases and 1 base respectively, with 12 bases between them. The CDR3 reads CASSFSGRINYGYTF. CDR3 DNA: TGTGCCAGCAGTTTCTCTGGGCGAATTAACTATGGCTACACCTTC.

V and J are TRBV28 and TRBJ2-7; D might be TRBD2 (6 bases). Germline CDR1 MDHEN, CDR2 SYDVKM. Trimming cost V 5 bases and J 0 bases, with 20 bases left between them. The CDR3 is 17 amino acids. The CDR3, as DNA: TGTGCCAGCAGTCCCGGTTTAACGGGGGTTATCTCCTACGAGCAGTACTTC. It yields the protein CASSPGLTGVISYEQYF.

This chain joins TRBV5-4 and TRBJ1-3; 10 nucleotides line up with TRBD1. V lost 3 bases, J lost 0 bases, and 6 bases stayed unmatched. Germline CDR1 and CDR2: SGHNT and YYREEE (reference sequence). The CDR3 extends over 17 amino acids. CDR3 residues: CASSSGQGSLSGNTIYF. In DNA, the CDR3 is TGTGCCAGCAGCTCGGGACAGGGGTCCCTCTCTGGAAACACCATATATTTT.

This chain uses TRBV10-3 with TRBJ1-4; 8 bases match TRBD1. CDR3 length equals 16 residues. Trimming at V came to 6 bases and at J to 6 bases, leaving 12 bases not matched to a gene. Germline loops: CDR1 ENHRY, CDR2 SYGVKD. The CDR3 loop is CAIRKGQDGAYEKLFF. In DNA form, the CDR3 reads TGTGCCATCAGAAAGGGACAGGATGGTGCTTATGAAAAACTGTTTTTT.

The V call is TRBV25-1, the J call TRBJ2-1; D might be TRBD2 (5 bases). Trimming stripped 0 bases from V and 2 bases from J, with 5 bases between. CDR3 length equals 14 residues. From germline, CDR1 is MGHDK and CDR2 SYGVNS. The CDR3 region is CASSEYGAYNEQFF. In DNA form, the CDR3 reads TGTGCCAGCAGTGAATACGGGGCCTACAATGAGCAGTTCTTC. Variable domain in full (rest from reference TRBV25-1 and TRBJ2-1): EADIYQTPRYLVIGTGKKITLECSQTMGHDKMYWYQQDPGMELHLIHYSYGVNSTEKGDLSSESTVSRIRTEHFPLTLESARPSHTSQYLCASSEYGAYNEQFFGPGTRLTVL.

A single count supports this clone. This chain connects TRBV27 to TRBJ2-3, with 10 bases lining up with TRBD1. J gave up 13 bases and V 5 bases, and 18 bases lay outside the gene matches. CDR1 MNHEY and CDR2 SMNVEV come from the germline V gene (reference sequence). CDR3 length: 16 residues. CDR3 nucleotides: TGTGCCAGCAGTAAAAACCGGGACAGGGGCTCACAAGGGAAGTATTTT. Protein product: CASSKNRDRGSQGKYF.

The sample holds a few counts of this clone. This sequence joins TRBV19 and TRBJ1-1; 8 bases align to TRBD1. Per germline, CDR1 LNHDA and CDR2 SQIVND (reference sequence). The CDR3 loop spans 14 amino acids. Losses at the gene ends were 5 bases for V and 6 bases for J; bases not matched to a gene: 8. The CDR3, as DNA: TGTGCCAGTAGTCCCGCGGACAGGGTCCCTGAAGCTTTCTTT. This gives the protein CASSPADRVPEAFF.

V gene TRBV24-1 combines with J gene TRBJ1-2, with no clear D. CDR1 is KGHDR and CDR2 is SFDVKD in the germline V gene. This CDR3 has 14 residues. V was shortened by 4 bases and J by 7 bases, with 15 bases between the two germline ends. CDR3 loop: CATSEGRSAGGYTF. The DNA of the CDR3 is TGTGCCACCAGTGAAGGCAGGTCCGCGGGTGGCTACACCTTC.

CDR3 coding DNA: TGTGCCAGCTCATCCGGACTAGCGGGGGGCCCAAGGAGCTCCTACAATGAGCAGTTCTTC. Translating it yields CASSSGLAGGPRSSYNEQFF. V usage is TRBV18 and J usage is TRBJ2-1; TRBD2 matches 14 bases. This CDR3 comprises 20 residues. The trim removed 5 bases at V and 0 bases at J, leaving 12 bases unmatched. Germline CDR1 is KGHSH and CDR2 is LQKENI.

This clone was detected once. The chain carries TRBV7-8 and TRBJ1-5; D is ambiguous. Deletions cut 1 base from V and 9 bases from J, with 10 bases between. The CDR3 sequence is 13 residues long. Germline values: CDR1 SGHVS, CDR2 FQNEAQ. The DNA for the CDR3 is TGTGCCAGCAGCTTAGAATTGAGGGTGCCCCAGCATTTT. Its protein product is CASSLELRVPQHF.

The chain links TRBV7-9 to TRBJ1-1; D is possibly TRBD1 (6 bases). CDR1 SEHNR and CDR2 FQNEAQ come from the germline V gene (reference sequence). The CDR3 is 16 amino acids. The V end was cut by 5 bases, the J end by 2 bases, with 18 bases between. The CDR3 loop is CASSLALGDTNTEAFF. Here the CDR3 DNA reads TGTGCCAGCAGCCTGGCCCTGGGGGACACCAACACTGAAGCTTTCTTT.

The chain uses TRBV7-9 and TRBJ1-1; D perhaps matches TRBD1 (5 bases). This CDR3 has 15 amino acids. Germline V gene lookup returns CDR1 SEHNR and CDR2 FQNEAQ (reference sequence). With 2 bases removed from V and 6 bases from J, the gap between germline ends came to 16 bases. CDR3 coding DNA: TGTGCCAGCAGCTTATCTAACACCCCGGGGGCTGAAGCTTTCTTT. As protein: CASSLSNTPGAEAFF. The full variable domain, with the rest looked up from reference TRBV7-9 and TRBJ1-1, is DTGVSQNPRHKITKRGQNVTFRCDPISEHNRLYWYRQTLGQGPEFLTYFQNEAQLEKSRLLSDRFSAERPKGSFSTLEIQRTEQGDSAMYLCASSLSNTPGAEAFFGQGTRLTVV.

The chain uses TRBV10-3 and TRBJ1-5; perhaps TRBD1 as D (5 bases). The CDR3 covers 15 residues. Germline CDR1 reads ENHRY; CDR2 reads SYGVKD. Trimming took 0 bases from V and 4 from J, leaving 10 bases between them. CDR3 residues: CAISESGRENQPQHF. CDR3 nucleotides: TGTGCCATCAGTGAGTCGGGCAGGGAAAATCAGCCCCAGCATTTT.

This sequence joins TRBV5-6 and TRBJ1-1; D gene uncertain. V shed 3 bases and J shed 6 bases, with 21 bases lying between them. This CDR3 is 16 amino acids long. Germline V gene sequence: CDR1 SGHDT, CDR2 YYEEEE. The CDR3 is CASSWTEELLAAEAFF. The CDR3 DNA reads as TGTGCCAGCAGCTGGACTGAGGAGTTGTTGGCCGCTGAAGCTTTCTTT.

This clone appeared a single time. This rearrangement joins TRBV27 to TRBJ1-2, with D maybe TRBD1 (5 bases). V was cut by 3 bases and J by 5 bases, with 10 bases left in between. The CDR3 is 13 residues long. CDR1 is MNHEY and CDR2 is SMNVEV in the germline V gene (reference sequence). CDR3 loop: CASSFAGDYGYTF. DNA of the CDR3: TGTGCCAGCAGTTTCGCGGGGGATTATGGCTACACCTTC.

The rearrangement uses TRBV2 and TRBJ2-2, with 8 bases aligning to TRBD2. CDR1 is SNHLY, CDR2 FYNNEI, per germline. Germline trimming cut 7 bases from V and 6 bases from J; bases unmatched to any gene: 13. The CDR3 spans 16 residues. The CDR3 protein is CASTPWRAGGAGELFF. The CDR3, as DNA: TGTGCCAGCACCCCTTGGAGGGCGGGGGGCGCCGGGGAGCTGTTTTTT.

The J gene is TRBJ2-2, the V gene TRBV5-4, with 8 nucleotides matching TRBD2. This CDR3 is built from 16 residues. V was clipped by 0 bases and J by 7 bases; unmatched bases: 8. CDR1 SGHNT and CDR2 YYREEE come from the germline V gene (reference sequence). CDR3 protein: CASSLAAGVTYGELFF. CDR3 bases: TGTGCCAGCAGCTTGGCAGCGGGGGTTACCTACGGGGAGCTGTTTTTT.

The CDR3 bases are TGCGCCAGCAGACCCATTGGCGGACTCTATGGCTACACCTTC. Its protein is CASRPIGGLYGYTF. The chain links TRBV4-1 to TRBJ1-2; the D is unclear. CDR1 is MGHRA, CDR2 YSYEKL, per germline. V was clipped by 6 bases and J by 4 bases, with 15 bases between them. This CDR3 region has 14 residues.